A selection of T cell receptor beta chains follows, all from one sample in a study of spatial heterogeneity in lung cancer. In TCRdb, the 5' RACE reads were re-called with MiXCR into one record per CDR3 protein. Seen here are thousands of distinct CDR3 sequences, roughly 15% observed once, and the top ten hold roughly two thirds. Sequenced here: PBMCs, sampled at surgery. All receptors come from a male donor with early-stage non-small cell lung cancer. Both conserved end residues are part of each CDR3. A D gene is named only where the DNA matches it firmly. Clone size is given for some rows only: seen once, a few or many times, or a class if the clone is expanded.

V	J	D	size	DNA	CDR3
TRBV10-3	TRBJ2-5	NA	NA	TGTGCCATCAGTGAGACCCAAGAGACCCAGTACTTC	CAISETQETQYF
TRBV11-2	TRBJ2-3	TRBD2	many	TGTGCCAGCAGCTCGACTAGCGGAAGCACAGATACGCAGTATTTT	CASSSTSGSTDTQYF
TRBV7-9	TRBJ1-2	NA	few	TGTGCCAGCAGCTTAAGGCCTTATGGCTACACCTTC	CASSLRPYGYTF
TRBV11-2	TRBJ2-3	NA	NA	TGTGCCAGCAGCCAGCGGACAGATACGCAGTATTTT	CASSQRTDTQYF
TRBV7-2	TRBJ2-3	TRBD1	many	TGTGCCAGCAGCTTATGGACAGGGGATACGCAGTATTTT	CASSLWTGDTQYF
TRBV27	TRBJ2-1	NA	many	TGTGCCAGCAGTTTAGGGGGGCTCTTCTCCTACAATGAGCAGTTCTTC	CASSLGGLFSYNEQFF
TRBV20-1	TRBJ2-1	NA	NA	TGCAGTGCCGTTGGCGGCCGTCTCCCCTACAATGAGCAGTTCTTC	CSAVGGRLPYNEQFF
TRBV18	TRBJ1-4	NA	many	TGTGCCAGCTCACTGGCGGGGCCGAATGAAAAACTGTTTTTT	CASSLAGPNEKLFF
TRBV28	TRBJ1-4	TRBD1	few	TGTGCCAGCAGTTCGGACAGGGAGGTGACTAATGAAAAACTGTTTTTT	CASSSDREVTNEKLFF
TRBV29-1	TRBJ2-5	NA	many	TGCAGCGTTGAAGGCGCAGCCCGGGGGGAGACCCAGTACTTC	CSVEGAARGETQYF
TRBV7-8	TRBJ1-5	NA	many	TGTGCCAGCAGCTTTACGGGATTACCGGGGAGCAATCAGCCCCAGCATTTT	CASSFTGLPGSNQPQHF
TRBV19	TRBJ2-3	TRBD2	many	TGTGCCAGTAGCCCGGGGGGGCTCACAGATACGCAGTATTTT	CASSPGGLTDTQYF
TRBV27	TRBJ2-3	TRBD1	NA	TGTGCCAGCAGACCTCAGGGGGCCGGCACAGATACGCAGTATTTT	CASRPQGAGTDTQYF
TRBV12-3/TRBV12-4	TRBJ2-3	TRBD2	many	TGTGCCAGCAGTTCCTGGGCTAGCGGGGGGACCACAGATACGCAGTATTTT	CASSSWASGGTTDTQYF
TRBV27	TRBJ2-2	NA	NA	TGTGCCAGCAGTTTTGAGTACACCGGGGAGCTGTTTTTT	CASSFEYTGELFF
TRBV6-5	TRBJ1-2	NA	many	TGTGCCAGCAGTCGCCTTGCAGGGCTCGGCTACACCTTC	CASSRLAGLGYTF
TRBV13	TRBJ1-3	TRBD1	few	TGTGCCAGCAGCTCCCGGACGCAGGGGGCTACCAGCTCTGGAAACACCATATATTTT	CASSSRTQGATSSGNTIYF
TRBV7-9	TRBJ2-2	TRBD2	many	TGTGCCAGCAGCCCTACTAGCGCGAACACCGGGGAGCTGTTTTTT	CASSPTSANTGELFF
TRBV19	TRBJ2-2	NA	many	TGTGCCAGTAGCGCACAGAACACCGGGGAGCTGTTTTTT	CASSAQNTGELFF
TRBV5-1	TRBJ2-7	NA	many	TGCGCCACCTCAGAGGGCGGGAACTCCTACGAGCAGTACTTC	CATSEGGNSYEQYF
TRBV28	TRBJ2-3	NA	many	TGTGCCAGCAGGGGGGCTAGCACAGATACGCAGTATTTT	CASRGASTDTQYF
TRBV28	TRBJ2-1	TRBD2	many	TGTGCCAGCAGTTTCCCCCTGACTAGCGGGAAGAGCGATGAGCAGTTCTTC	CASSFPLTSGKSDEQFF
TRBV7-9	TRBJ1-1	TRBD1	many	TGTGCCAGCAGCCAAGAGACAGGGGTGACCACTGAAGCTTTCTTT	CASSQETGVTTEAFF
TRBV5-6	TRBJ1-6	NA	many	TGTGCCAGCAGCTTTGGTACAGCCCGGACTGGCCTCCACTTT	CASSFGTARTGLHF
TRBV29-1	TRBJ2-5	NA	NA	TGCAGCGTTGAAGACCGACAGGCCACAGAGTGGGAGACCCAGTACTTC	CSVEDRQATEWETQYF
TRBV6-1	TRBJ2-4	TRBD1	few	TGTGCCAGCAGTGACATGGGACAGGGTGGAAACATTCAGTACTTC	CASSDMGQGGNIQYF
TRBV7-9	TRBJ2-7	TRBD1	NA	TGTGCCAGCAGCCTGACAGGGGGCGGCTACGAGCAGTACTTC	CASSLTGGGYEQYF
TRBV5-1	TRBJ2-1	NA	many	TGCGCCAGCGGCCCGGGACAGTTTGGGGGGGGAGATGAGCAGTTCTTC	CASGPGQFGGGDEQFF
TRBV10-1	TRBJ1-1	NA	many	TGCGCCAGCAGTCAGACGGCGAACACTGAAGCTTTCTTT	CASSQTANTEAFF
TRBV3-1	TRBJ2-7	TRBD2	few	TGTGCCAGCAGCCAGACTAGCGGGGGACGAGGCGAGCAGTACTTC	CASSQTSGGRGEQYF
TRBV9	TRBJ2-1	TRBD2	NA	TGTGCCAGCAGCGAGAGCGGGGAGGAGTCCTACAATGAGCAGTTCTTC	CASSESGEESYNEQFF
TRBV6-1	TRBJ2-1	NA	NA	TGTGCCAGCAGTGACCAGACTCCGGAGCAGTTCTTC	CASSDQTPEQFF
TRBV12-3/TRBV12-4	TRBJ2-3	NA	NA	TGTGCCAGCAGCCCGGCAGGGGAGGATACGCAGTATTTT	CASSPAGEDTQYF
TRBV4-3	TRBJ2-2	NA	many	TGCGCCAGCAGCCCAACAACGGGGTTCGCCGGGGAGCTGTTTTTT	CASSPTTGFAGELFF
TRBV27	TRBJ2-7	NA	NA	TGTGCCAGCAGTTTAGATTTGTCACTAACCCGGCAGTACTTC	CASSLDLSLTRQYF
TRBV12-3/TRBV12-4	TRBJ1-1	NA	few	TGTGCCAGCAGTCCTATGGGGGTGAACACTGAAGCTTTCTTT	CASSPMGVNTEAFF
TRBV5-4	TRBJ2-5	TRBD2	medium-sized	TGTGCCAGCAGCTTGCCCTCCGGGACTAGCGCGAGCGAGACCCAGTACTTC	CASSLPSGTSASETQYF
TRBV7-8	TRBJ2-3	TRBD2	NA	TGTGCCAGCAGCTTCGGACTAGCGGGAACAGATACGCAGTATTTT	CASSFGLAGTDTQYF
TRBV7-8	TRBJ2-7	TRBD1	many	TGTGCCAGCAGCGCCCGGACAGGGGTAAGGTGCGAGCAGTACTTC	CASSARTGVRCEQYF
TRBV5-1	TRBJ1-5	NA	many	TGCGCCAGCAGCTGGACACAGGGACAGCCCCAGCATTTT	CASSWTQGQPQHF